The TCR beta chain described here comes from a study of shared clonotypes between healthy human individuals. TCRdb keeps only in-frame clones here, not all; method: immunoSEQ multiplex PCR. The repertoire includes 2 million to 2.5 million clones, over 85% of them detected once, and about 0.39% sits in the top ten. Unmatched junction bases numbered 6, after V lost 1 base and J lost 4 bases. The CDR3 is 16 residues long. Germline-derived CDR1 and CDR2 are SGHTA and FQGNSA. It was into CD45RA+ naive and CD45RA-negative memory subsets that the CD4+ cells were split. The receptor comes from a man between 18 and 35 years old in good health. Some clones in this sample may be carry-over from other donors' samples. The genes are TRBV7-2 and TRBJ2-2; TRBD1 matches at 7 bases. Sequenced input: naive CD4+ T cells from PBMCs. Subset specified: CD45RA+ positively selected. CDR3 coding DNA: TGTGCCAGCAGCTTAGTCCTTGCAGGGGGCACCGGGGAGCTGTTTTTT. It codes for CASSLVLAGGTGELFF.